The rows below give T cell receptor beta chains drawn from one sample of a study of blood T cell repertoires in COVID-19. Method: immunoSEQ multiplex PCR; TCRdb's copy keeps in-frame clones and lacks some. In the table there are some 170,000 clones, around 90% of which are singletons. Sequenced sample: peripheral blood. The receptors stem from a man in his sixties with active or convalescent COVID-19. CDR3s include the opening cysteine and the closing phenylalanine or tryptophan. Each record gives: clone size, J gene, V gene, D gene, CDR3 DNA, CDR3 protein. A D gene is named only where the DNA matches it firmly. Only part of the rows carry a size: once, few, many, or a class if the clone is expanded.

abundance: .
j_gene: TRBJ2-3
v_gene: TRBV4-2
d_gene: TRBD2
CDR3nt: TGTGCCAGCAGCCAAGATCCGACTACGGGGGGGGCAGATACGCAGTATTTT
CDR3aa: CASSQDPTTGGADTQYF

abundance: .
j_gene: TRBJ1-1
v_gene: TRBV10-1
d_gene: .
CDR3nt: TGCGCCAGCAGTGGGAACAGTCGGAACACTGAAGCTTTCTTT
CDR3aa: CASSGNSRNTEAFF

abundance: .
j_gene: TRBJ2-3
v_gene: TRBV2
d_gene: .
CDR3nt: TGTGCCAGCAGTCCATGGACTAGCACAGATACGCAGTATTTT
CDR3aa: CASSPWTSTDTQYF

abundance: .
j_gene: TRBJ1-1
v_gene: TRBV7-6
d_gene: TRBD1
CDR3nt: TGTGCCAGCAGCTTACGTGACAGGGGTGAGACTGAAGCTTTCTTT
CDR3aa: CASSLRDRGETEAFF

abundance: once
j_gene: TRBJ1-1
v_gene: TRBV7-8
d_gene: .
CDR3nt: TGTGCCAGCAGCTTAAACAGATACCCATTCACTGAAGCTTTCTTT
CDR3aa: CASSLNRYPFTEAFF

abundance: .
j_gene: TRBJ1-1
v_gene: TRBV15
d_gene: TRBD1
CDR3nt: TGTGCCACCAGCGGGGGACAGCGTCGGAGCACTGAAGCTTTCTTT
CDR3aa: CATSGGQRRSTEAFF

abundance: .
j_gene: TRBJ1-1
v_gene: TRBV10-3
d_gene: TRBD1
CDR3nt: TGTGCCATCAGTGTCCCGGGACAGACGGGGTCTGAAGCTTTCTTT
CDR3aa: CAISVPGQTGSEAFF

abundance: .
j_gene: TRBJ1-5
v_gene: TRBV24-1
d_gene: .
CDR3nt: TGTGCCACCAGTGATTTTCTACAGGGCCAGCCCCAGCATTTT
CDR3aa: CATSDFLQGQPQHF

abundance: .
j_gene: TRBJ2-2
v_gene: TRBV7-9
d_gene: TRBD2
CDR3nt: TGTGCCAGCAGGCAAAAGCGACTAGCGGGGGTTGCCGGGGAGCTGTTTTTT
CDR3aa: CASRQKRLAGVAGELFF

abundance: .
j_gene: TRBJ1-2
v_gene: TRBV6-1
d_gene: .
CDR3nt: TGTGCCAGCAGTGAGTCCGGGACTCTTTATGGCTACACCTTC
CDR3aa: CASSESGTLYGYTF

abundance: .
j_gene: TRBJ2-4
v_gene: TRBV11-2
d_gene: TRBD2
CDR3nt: TGTGCCAGCAGCTCTAGCGGGGGAAGCAAAAACATTCAGTACTTC
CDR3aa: CASSSSGGSKNIQYF

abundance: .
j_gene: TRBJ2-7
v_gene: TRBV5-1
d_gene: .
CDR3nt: TGCGCCAGCAGCTTGGGGGGACAAACCTACGAGCAGTACTTC
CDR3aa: CASSLGGQTYEQYF

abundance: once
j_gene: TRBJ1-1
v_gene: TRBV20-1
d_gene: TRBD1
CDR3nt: TGCAGTGCTAGTCCCATAGACAGGGGGCGGGGGGCTTTCTTT
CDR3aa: CSASPIDRGRGAFF

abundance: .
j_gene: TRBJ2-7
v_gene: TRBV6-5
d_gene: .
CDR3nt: TGTGCCAGCGCCACAGGCAGGGGAGCCTACGAGCAGTACTTC
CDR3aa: CASATGRGAYEQYF

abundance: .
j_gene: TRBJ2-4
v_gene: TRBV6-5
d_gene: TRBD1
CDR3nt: TGTGCCAGCAGTTACTCGCGGCAGGGGGCTAACATTCAGTACTTC
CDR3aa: CASSYSRQGANIQYF

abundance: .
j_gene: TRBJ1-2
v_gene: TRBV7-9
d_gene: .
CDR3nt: TGTGCCAGCAGCTTAGTGGAGGTCTATGGCTACACCTTC
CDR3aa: CASSLVEVYGYTF

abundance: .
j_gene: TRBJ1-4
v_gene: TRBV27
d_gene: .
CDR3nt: TGTGCCAGCAGTTCGGGGGGCAGTATAGAAAAACTGTTTTTT
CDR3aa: CASSSGGSIEKLFF

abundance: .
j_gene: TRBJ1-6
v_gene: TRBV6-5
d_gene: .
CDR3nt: TGTGCCAGCAGTTACTCTAATAATTCACCCCTCCACTTT
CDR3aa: CASSYSNNSPLHF

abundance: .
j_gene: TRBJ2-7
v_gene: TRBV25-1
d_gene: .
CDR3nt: TGTGCCAGCAGTAGGTACGAGGGGGCCTACGAGCAGTACTTC
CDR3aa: CASSRYEGAYEQYF

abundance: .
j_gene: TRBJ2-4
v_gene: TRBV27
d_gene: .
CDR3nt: TGTGCCAGCAGTTCCGAGGACAAAAACATTCAGTACTTC
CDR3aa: CASSSEDKNIQYF

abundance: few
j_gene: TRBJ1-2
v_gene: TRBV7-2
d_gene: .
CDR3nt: TGTGCCAGCAGCTCCCGTCCTGACTATGGCTACACCTTC
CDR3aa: CASSSRPDYGYTF

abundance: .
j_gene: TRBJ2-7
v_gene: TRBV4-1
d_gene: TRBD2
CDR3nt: TGCGCCAGCAGCCAAAACAGCGGGAGTCGGTACGAGCAGTACTTC
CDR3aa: CASSQNSGSRYEQYF

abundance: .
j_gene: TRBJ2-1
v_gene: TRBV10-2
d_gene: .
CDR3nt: TGCGCCAGCAGGGGGGCCCCGGTGAACAGTGAGCAGTTCTTC
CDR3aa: CASRGAPVNSEQFF

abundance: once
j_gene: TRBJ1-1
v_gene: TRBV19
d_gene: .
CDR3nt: TGTGCCAGTAGTATAGCTCCCCAACCTAGGGGAGCTTTCTTT
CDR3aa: CASSIAPQPRGAFF

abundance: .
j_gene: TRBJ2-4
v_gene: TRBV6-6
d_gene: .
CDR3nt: TGTGCCACGGAACCGGGTTACAAAAACATTCAGTACTTC
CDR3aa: CATEPGYKNIQYF

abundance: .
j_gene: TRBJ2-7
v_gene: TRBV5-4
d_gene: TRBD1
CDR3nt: TGTGCCAGCAGCTTTGGGGACAGGGGGGACCACGAGCAGTACTTC
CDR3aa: CASSFGDRGDHEQYF

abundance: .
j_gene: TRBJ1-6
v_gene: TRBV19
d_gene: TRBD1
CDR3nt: TGTGCCAGTAGTGAGCGAGCCGGGACAGGGTTAAATTCACCCCTCCACTTT
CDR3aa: CASSERAGTGLNSPLHF

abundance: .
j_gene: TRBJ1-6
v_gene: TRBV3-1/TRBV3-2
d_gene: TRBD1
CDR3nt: TGTGCCAGCAGCCAGACAGGGGGCGGGGTCTATAATTCACCCCTCCACTTT
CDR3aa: CASSQTGGGVYNSPLHF

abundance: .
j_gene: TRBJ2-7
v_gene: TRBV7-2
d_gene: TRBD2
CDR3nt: TGTGCCAGCAGCCCAGGGACTAGCATAGGGGCCTACGAGCAGTACTTC
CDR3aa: CASSPGTSIGAYEQYF

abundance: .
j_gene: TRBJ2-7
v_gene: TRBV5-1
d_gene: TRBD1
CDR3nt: TGCGCCAGCAGTCTAACAGGGGGGTTTTCCTACGAGCAGTACTTC
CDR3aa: CASSLTGGFSYEQYF

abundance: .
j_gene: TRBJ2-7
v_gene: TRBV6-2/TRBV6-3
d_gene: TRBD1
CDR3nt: TGTGCCAGCAGTTACTGGGACAGAGGCTACGAGCAGTACTTC
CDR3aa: CASSYWDRGYEQYF

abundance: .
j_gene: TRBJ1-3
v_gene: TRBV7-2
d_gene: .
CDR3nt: TGTGCCAGCAGCTTAGTGCGGCGAGAAACCTCTGGAAACACCATATATTTT
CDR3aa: CASSLVRRETSGNTIYF

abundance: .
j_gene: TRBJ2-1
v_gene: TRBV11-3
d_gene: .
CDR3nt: TGTGCCAGCAGCAGTTACGGTAATGAGCAGTTCTTC
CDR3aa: CASSSYGNEQFF

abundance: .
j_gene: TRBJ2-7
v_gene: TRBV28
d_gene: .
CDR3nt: TGTGCCAGCACCACACCCAGCTCCTACGAGCAGTACTTC
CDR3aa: CASTTPSSYEQYF

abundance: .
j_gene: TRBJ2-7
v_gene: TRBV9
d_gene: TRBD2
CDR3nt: TGTGCCAGCAGCGTAGAGGCGGGGAGGGGTGTCTACGAGCAGTACTTC
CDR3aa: CASSVEAGRGVYEQYF

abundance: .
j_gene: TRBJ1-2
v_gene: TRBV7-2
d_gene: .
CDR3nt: TGTGCCAGCAGCGTAACTAAGTTCGATGGCTACACCTTC
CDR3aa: CASSVTKFDGYTF

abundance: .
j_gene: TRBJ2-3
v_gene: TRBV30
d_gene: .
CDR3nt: TGTGCCTGGAGTGTAAACAGGGAGACAGATACGCAGTATTTT
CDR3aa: CAWSVNRETDTQYF

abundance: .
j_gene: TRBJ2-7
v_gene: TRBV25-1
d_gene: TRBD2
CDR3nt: TGTGCCAGCAGTTTAGCGGGAGGTACACGCGAGCAGTACTTC
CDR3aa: CASSLAGGTREQYF

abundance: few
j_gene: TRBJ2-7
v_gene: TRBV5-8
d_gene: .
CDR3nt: TGTGCCAGCAGCTTACAGGGCCTCTACGAGCAGTACTTC
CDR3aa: CASSLQGLYEQYF

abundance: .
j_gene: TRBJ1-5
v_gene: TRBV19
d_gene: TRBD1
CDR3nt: TGTGCCAGTAGTTTAACTGGGACAGGAGGCAATCAGCCCCAGCATTTT
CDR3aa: CASSLTGTGGNQPQHF

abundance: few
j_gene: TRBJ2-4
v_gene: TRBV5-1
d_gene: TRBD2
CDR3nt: TGCGCCAGCAGCTTGGCCTGGGATAGCGGGAGAGGAGCCAAAAACATTCAGTACTTC
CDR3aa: CASSLAWDSGRGAKNIQYF

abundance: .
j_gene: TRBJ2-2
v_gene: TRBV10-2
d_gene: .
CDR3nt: TGCGCCAGCAGTGAGTCGCGCGGGGCGAACACCGGGGAGCTGTTTTTT
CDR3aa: CASSESRGANTGELFF

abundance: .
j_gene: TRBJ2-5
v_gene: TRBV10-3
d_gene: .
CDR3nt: TGTGCCATCAGTTGGACAGCCAGTGGGGAGACCCAGTACTTC
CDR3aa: CAISWTASGETQYF

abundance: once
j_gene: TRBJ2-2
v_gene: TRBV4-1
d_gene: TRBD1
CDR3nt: TGCGCCAGCAGCTCCGACAGGGGGACCGGGGAGCTGTTTTTT
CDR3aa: CASSSDRGTGELFF

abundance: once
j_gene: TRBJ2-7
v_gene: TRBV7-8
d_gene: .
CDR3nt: TGTGCCAGCAGCTCAAGAAGGCAGGGAGGCGAGCAGTACTTC
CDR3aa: CASSSRRQGGEQYF

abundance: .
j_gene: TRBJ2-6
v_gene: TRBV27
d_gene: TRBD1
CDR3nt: TGTGCCAGCACCTATACAGGGGTGGCTGGGGCCAACGTCCTGACTTTC
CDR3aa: CASTYTGVAGANVLTF

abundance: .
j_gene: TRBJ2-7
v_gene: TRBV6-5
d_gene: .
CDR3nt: TGTGCCAGCAGAAAAAGCCGGGACTTTGACTACGAGCAGTACTTC
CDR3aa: CASRKSRDFDYEQYF

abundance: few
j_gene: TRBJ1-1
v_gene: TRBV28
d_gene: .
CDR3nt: TGTGCCAGCAGCCGATCTCGGGGTCGGATGTACGCTGAAGCTTTCTTT
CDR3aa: CASSRSRGRMYAEAFF

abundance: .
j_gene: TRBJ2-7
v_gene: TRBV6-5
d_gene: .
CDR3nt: TGTGCCAGCAGTTACGCTCAGGGGCCTTACGAGCAGTACTTC
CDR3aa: CASSYAQGPYEQYF

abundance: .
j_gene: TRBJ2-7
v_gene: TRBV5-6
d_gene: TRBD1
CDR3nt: TGTGCCAGCAGCTTAATGGGACAGGTAAAAGTGTCCTACGAGCAGTACTTC
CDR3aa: CASSLMGQVKVSYEQYF

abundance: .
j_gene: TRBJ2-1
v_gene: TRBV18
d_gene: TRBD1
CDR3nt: TGTGCCAGCTCACCAGGGCAGGGGGCGTCAAACTCCTACAATGAGCAGTTCTTC
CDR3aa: CASSPGQGASNSYNEQFF

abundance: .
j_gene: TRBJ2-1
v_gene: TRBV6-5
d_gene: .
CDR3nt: TGTGCCAGCACGCATGACGGTAGCCCCAATGAGCAGTTCTTC
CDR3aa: CASTHDGSPNEQFF

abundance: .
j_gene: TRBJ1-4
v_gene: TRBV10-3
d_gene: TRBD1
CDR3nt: TGTGCCATCAGTGATATGACAGGGGATAATGAAAAACTGTTTTTT
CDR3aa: CAISDMTGDNEKLFF